The rows below give T cell receptor beta chains drawn from one sample of a study of cytomegalovirus exposure and HLA in healthy donors. Method: immunoSEQ multiplex PCR; TCRdb's copy keeps in-frame clones and lacks some. The sample holds about 62,000 clones; approximately 87% are singletons and the top ten take about 1.5%. Sequencing used PBMCs. These receptors all come from a man younger than 35 in good health and CMV-seronegative. Each CDR3 is given with its conserved first and last residue. Each record gives: clone size, V gene, J gene, D gene, CDR3 DNA, CDR3 protein. The D gene is left open where the match is weak. Some rows mark clone size as missing; the rest say once, few, many or name a class of expanded clone.

-	TRBV9	TRBJ2-3	-	TGTGCCAGCAGCGTGGTCCGGGGAGATACGCAGTATTTT	CASSVVRGDTQYF
-	TRBV28	TRBJ1-6	TRBD1	TGTGCACCGCGTCAGGGGGCGCGTATGAATTCATCCTATAATTCACCCCTCCACTTT	CAPRQGARMNSSYNSPLHF
-	TRBV10-2	TRBJ1-2	-	TGCGCCGGAGGGGCAGCTAACTATGGCTACACCTTC	CAGGAANYGYTF
-	TRBV18	TRBJ2-1	-	TGTGCCAGCTCCGGGGAATACAATGAGCAGTTCTTC	CASSGEYNEQFF
-	TRBV14	TRBJ2-7	TRBD2	TGTGCCAGCAGCCAACTGACTAGCGGGGGACTCTACGAGCAGTACTTC	CASSQLTSGGLYEQYF
-	TRBV4-1	TRBJ1-1	-	TGCGCCAGCAGCCAAGGGTACAGGGATGATGAAGCTTTCTTT	CASSQGYRDDEAFF
-	TRBV5-1	TRBJ1-2	-	TGCGCCAGCAGCTTGGTGGGCGGGCCAGCCCAGAACTATGGCTACACCTTC	CASSLVGGPAQNYGYTF
-	TRBV28	TRBJ2-1	-	TGTGCCAGCAGCCCGACAGGAAACAATGAGCAGTTCTTC	CASSPTGNNEQFF
-	TRBV29-1	TRBJ2-3	TRBD2	TGCAGCGTTTCAATAGGACTAGAGCAGTATTTT	CSVSIGLEQYF
once	TRBV4-1	TRBJ1-1	TRBD1	TGCGCCAGCAGCGCTGCAGGGGGAACTGAAGCTTTCTTT	CASSAAGGTEAFF
-	TRBV16	TRBJ2-5	TRBD2	TGTGCCAGCAGCCAATTCTTAGCGGGGCAAGAGACCCAGTACTTC	CASSQFLAGQETQYF
-	TRBV6-6	TRBJ2-1	-	TGTGCCAGCGGGGGGGCTTACAATGAGCAGTTCTTC	CASGGAYNEQFF
-	TRBV7-6	TRBJ2-3	-	TGTGCCAGCAGCTTTGACAGATTCACAGATACGCAATATTTT	CASSFDRFTDTQYF
-	TRBV28	TRBJ1-2	-	TGTGCCAGCAGTTCCGCAGGGTACGGCTACACCTTC	CASSSAGYGYTF
-	TRBV11-2	TRBJ2-1	-	TGTGCCAGCAGCCAGGCAGGGTGGGGTGAGCAGTTCTTC	CASSQAGWGEQFF
once	TRBV4-1	TRBJ1-1	-	TGCGCCAGCAGCCAAGAAGAGATTATGAACACTGAAGCTTTCTTT	CASSQEEIMNTEAFF
-	TRBV6-5	TRBJ1-2	-	TGTGCCAGCAGTTACTCACAGGGATTGGGCTACACCTTC	CASSYSQGLGYTF
-	TRBV9	TRBJ2-1	-	TGTGCCAGCAGCCCTTCCGGTAATGAGCAGTTCTTC	CASSPSGNEQFF
-	TRBV6-5	TRBJ2-5	TRBD2	TGTGCCAGCACTTCTAGCGGGGGAAAAGAGACCCAGTACTTC	CASTSSGGKETQYF
-	TRBV19	TRBJ2-1	-	TGTGCCAGTACGGGGTCCTACAATGAGCAGTTCTTC	CASTGSYNEQFF
-	TRBV6-1	TRBJ2-6	-	TGTGCCAGCATTGGAGACTCTGGGGCCAACGTCCTGACTTTC	CASIGDSGANVLTF
-	TRBV4-1	TRBJ2-1	-	TGCGCCGCAGGCGGGACCTACAATGAGCAGTTCTTC	CAAGGTYNEQFF
-	TRBV18	TRBJ1-5	-	TGTGCCAGCTCACCTGCCCAGGGTCGGAATCAGCCCCAGCATTTT	CASSPAQGRNQPQHF
-	TRBV5-1	TRBJ2-1	-	TGCGCCAGCATCAGGTCAATTCTCGACGATGAGCAGTTCTTC	CASIRSILDDEQFF
-	TRBV4-2	TRBJ2-7	TRBD2	TGTGCCAGCAGCCAATTTCTAGCGGGGGGCTACGAGCAGTACTTC	CASSQFLAGGYEQYF
-	TRBV5-6	TRBJ2-7	-	TGTGCCAGCAGCCTCCAGGGTTCCTACGAGCAGTACTTC	CASSLQGSYEQYF
-	TRBV28	TRBJ1-2	-	TGTGCCAGCAGTTTTCTCGGGGTCGATGGCTACACCTTC	CASSFLGVDGYTF
-	TRBV6-5	TRBJ1-2	-	TGTGCCAGCAGTTTTTCCCTGAACTATGGCTACACCTTC	CASSFSLNYGYTF
-	TRBV5-1	TRBJ1-1	-	TGCGCCAGCAGCTTGGATAGACTCAACCGAGCTTTCTTT	CASSLDRLNRAFF
-	TRBV10-3	TRBJ2-1	TRBD2	TGTGCCATCAGTGAGGAGACTAGCGGGCAGTTCTTC	CAISEETSGQFF
-	TRBV5-4	TRBJ2-1	TRBD1	TGTGCCAGCAGCGGAACCGGGACAGATAACAATGAGCAGTTCTTC	CASSGTGTDNNEQFF
few	TRBV28	TRBJ1-2	TRBD1	TGTGCCAGCAGCTCCGGGACAGGGGGATTGGGCTACACCTTC	CASSSGTGGLGYTF
-	TRBV9	TRBJ2-3	-	TGTGCCAGCAGCGTAGCAGGGGCCAGCACAGATACGCAGTATTTT	CASSVAGASTDTQYF
-	TRBV6-1	TRBJ1-1	TRBD1	TGTGCCAGCCACCGGGACAGGGCGAACACTGAAGCTTTCTTT	CASHRDRANTEAFF
-	TRBV6-1	TRBJ1-2	-	TGTGCCAGCACTTGGGGAGGAATCAACTATGGCTACACCTTC	CASTWGGINYGYTF
-	TRBV11-3	TRBJ1-2	-	TGTGCCAGCAGCTCCAGACCCCGGGAGGAGTATGGCTACACCTTC	CASSSRPREEYGYTF
-	TRBV11-3	TRBJ2-5	-	TGTGCCAGCAGCTTAAGGAGCCAGACCCAGTACTTC	CASSLRSQTQYF
once	TRBV6-1	TRBJ1-1	-	TGTGCCAGCAGTAACGCGGGACCCTCCGACACTGAAGCTTTCTTT	CASSNAGPSDTEAFF
-	TRBV9	TRBJ1-3	-	TGTGCCAGCAGCGCAGACGGGAACACCATATATTTT	CASSADGNTIYF
-	TRBV30	TRBJ2-7	-	TGTGCCTGGAGCGGTTGGGGGCGGGCCTACGAGCAGTACTTC	CAWSGWGRAYEQYF
-	TRBV7-8	TRBJ1-2	-	TGTGCCAGCAGCTTACTGCCCCGGGGGGGCCTTAACTATGGCTACACCTTC	CASSLLPRGGLNYGYTF
-	TRBV28	TRBJ1-5	TRBD1	TGTGCCAGCAGTGTACCGACAGGGGCCAGGCAGCCCCAGCATTTT	CASSVPTGARQPQHF
-	TRBV29-1	TRBJ2-3	TRBD2	TGCAGCGTTCCTAACCGGGAGGCAAGCACAGATACGCAGTATTTT	CSVPNREASTDTQYF
-	TRBV4-2	TRBJ2-5	-	TGTGCCAGCAGCCAAGATAACTCTCCCACAGAGACCCAGTACTTC	CASSQDNSPTETQYF